Listed here are 4 T cell receptor beta chains from one sample, sequenced in a study of identical twins. TCRdb reanalysed the 5' RACE reads using MiXCR and keeps one entry per CDR3 protein. Found here are 450,000 to 500,000 distinct CDR3 sequences, 14% of them singletons; the top ten hold more than 0.8%. These data are also associated with another study on yellow fever vaccine responses in identical twins.

The sample taken for sequencing was CD4+ T cells sorted from blood. These receptors were taken from a woman aged 18-30 years in good health.

The chain recombines TRBV27 with TRBJ2-7; no definite D call. CDR1 is MNHEY, CDR2 SMNVEV, per germline (reference sequence). Trimming left V 5 bases short and J 12 bases short, with 14 bases between. The CDR3 extends over 11 amino acids. This CDR3 reads CASSPSTLLYF. As DNA, the CDR3 is TGTGCCAGCAGTCCCTCGACCCTATTGTACTTC.

The V gene is TRBV20-1, the J gene TRBJ2-1, with 9 bases fitting TRBD2. V gave up 4 bases and J gave up 2 bases; unmatched junction bases: 3. Germline V gene lookup returns CDR1 DFQATT and CDR2 SNEGSKA (reference sequence). The CDR3 sequence is 14 residues long. CDR3 DNA sequence: TGCAGTGCTATTAGCGGGAGAACCTACAATGAGCAGTTCTTC. It codes for CSAISGRTYNEQFF.

In this sample, this clonotype turned up a few times. CDR3 nucleotide sequence: TGTGCCAGCAGCGTAGGAACTGGGGTGGGTAATCAGCCCCAGCATTTT. Translating gives CASSVGTGVGNQPQHF. The V call is TRBV9, the J call TRBJ1-5; D not resolved. Per the germline V gene, CDR1 is SGDLS and CDR2 is YYNGEE. V was clipped by 0 bases and J by 4 bases, with 14 bases between them. The CDR3 runs to 16 residues.

The V and J genes are TRBV20-1 and TRBJ2-1, with 7 bases identical to TRBD2. Germline trimming cut 6 bases from V and 2 bases from J; bases unmatched to any gene: 1. The V gene's germline CDR1 is DFQATT and CDR2 SNEGSKA (reference sequence). The CDR3 contains 12 residues. The CDR3: CSARGAYNEQFF. CDR3 sequence (DNA): TGCAGTGCCCGGGGGGCCTACAATGAGCAGTTCTTC.